Following are 8 T cell receptor beta chains from one sample sequenced in a study of shared clonotypes between healthy human individuals. This table comes from immunoSEQ multiplex PCR, and its TCRdb copy is limited to in-frame clones, with some not included. This table holds approximately 740,000 clones, less than 85% found once. The sequenced sample consisted of memory CD4+ T cells sorted from blood. Sample subset: CD45RA-negative fraction. Every receptor here comes from a woman in her thirties in good health.

The J gene is TRBJ2-1, the V gene TRBV15, with D possibly matching TRBD2 (6 bases). Trimming shortened V by 4 bases and J by 10 bases, and 11 bases separated the two germline ends. The CDR3 sequence is 12 residues long. Looked up from germline, CDR1 is LNHNV and CDR2 is YYDKDF (reference sequence). CDR3 loop: CATSNWGVEQFF. CDR3 nucleotide sequence: TGTGCCACCAGCAATTGGGGGGTGGAGCAGTTCTTC.

This clone occurred a few times. The gene calls are TRBV10-1 and TRBJ2-7, with D perhaps being TRBD1 or TRBD2 (5 bases each). The germline V gene encodes CDR1 WNHNN and CDR2 SYGVQD (reference sequence). V lost 6 bases, J lost 4 bases, and 19 bases lay in between. The CDR3 covers 15 residues. The chain's CDR3 is CASSQSGHHQYEQYF. DNA of the CDR3: TGCGCCAGCAGCCAGTCGGGGCATCACCAATACGAGCAGTACTTC.

V and J are TRBV7-2 and TRBJ2-3; 7 nucleotides agree with TRBD1. Germline V lookup: CDR1 SGHTA, CDR2 FQGNSA. V lost 5 bases to trimming and J lost 5 bases; unmatched junction nucleotides: 13. The CDR3 runs 16 residues. CDR3 residues: CASSPRTGAGGDTQYF. For the CDR3, the DNA is TGTGCCAGCAGCCCGCGAACAGGGGCTGGGGGAGATACGCAGTATTTT.

The V and J genes are TRBV4-1 and TRBJ2-1; the D gene is possibly TRBD1 (6 bases). The V and J ends lost 3 bases and 5 bases respectively, with 20 bases between them. Germline CDR1 is MGHRA and CDR2 is YSYEKL. The CDR3 spans 17 residues. The CDR3 nucleotides are TGCGCCAGCAGCCAGGGAGTGGGGGCTAGCAGGAACAATGAGCAGTTCTTC. Protein sequence: CASSQGVGASRNNEQFF.

Worth noting for this clone: Germline is not matched at one junction end, which may reflect a read error. The chain couples TRBV5-1 to TRBJ2-3, with TRBD1 matching over 7 bases. The CDR3 loop spans 15 amino acids. Germline V lookup: CDR1 SGHRS, CDR2 YFSETQ. The chain's CDR3 is CASSHRDSSTDTQYF. The CDR3 DNA reads as TGCGCCAGCAGCCACCGGGACAGTAGCACGGATACGCAGTATTTT.

The table lists this clone with a few counts. The chain has TRBV5-1 and TRBJ2-3, with D hard to call. The germline V gene has CDR1 SGHRS and CDR2 YFSETQ. The CDR3 contains 14 residues. V lost 6 bases to trimming and J lost 3 bases, with 14 bases between them. The CDR3 region is CASMIGQTTDTQYF. The CDR3 DNA reads TGCGCCAGCATGATAGGCCAAACGACAGATACGCAGTATTTT.

The genes are TRBV11-2 and TRBJ1-5; D is perhaps TRBD1 (5 bases). The CDR3 contains 13 residues. V was pared by 5 bases and J by 4 bases, with 9 bases between. Germline CDR1 SGHAT, CDR2 FQNNGV. As DNA, the CDR3 is TGTGCCAGCAGCCGTGGGGGGAATCAGCCCCAGCATTTT. It yields the protein CASSRGGNQPQHF.

The chain uses TRBV7-8 and TRBJ2-1; no clear D. CDR1 SGHVS and CDR2 FQNEAQ come from the germline V gene. The CDR3 is made up of 12 amino acids. With 6 bases removed from V and 7 bases from J, the gap between germline ends came to 10 bases. The CDR3 here is CASRRLENEQFF. The CDR3 DNA reads TGTGCCAGCAGAAGATTAGAAAATGAGCAGTTCTTC.